The present T cell receptor (beta chain) was sequenced within a study of blood T cell repertoires in COVID-19. Study context: T cells, B-cell-depleted T cells, or PBMCs provided the cDNA or gDNA that served as material.

The length of the CDR3 is 13 residues. CDR1 MNHEY and CDR2 SVGAGI come from the germline V gene. V lost 6 bases and J 6 bases, leaving 14 bases between the germline ends. Sequencing was performed with immunoSEQ multiplex PCR; in TCRdb, only in-frame clones are kept and a portion is missing. The data show about 62,000 clones, roughly 90% seen once. Sequenced sample: peripheral blood. The source is a woman at least 80 years old with acute or convalescent COVID-19. This chain links TRBV6-5 with TRBJ1-1; the D is unclear. CDR3 sequence (DNA): TGTGCCAGCAGCACCCCGGGTGTGGCTGAAGCTTTCTTT. Amino acids: CASSTPGVAEAFF.